Below, one T cell receptor beta chain is given with its context. Assay used: immunoSEQ multiplex PCR; TCRdb lists only in-frame clones, some missing. In the table there are approximately 150,000 clones, over 75% of which are singletons. This entry comes from a study of blood T cell repertoires in COVID-19. J lost 8 bases, V lost 5 bases, and 7 bases had no gene match. CDR1 is SGHNT and CDR2 is YYREEE in the germline V gene (reference sequence). This CDR3 is built from 14 residues. V usage is TRBV5-4 and J usage is TRBJ1-6; 7 bases line up with TRBD1. Sequencing input: PBMCs or T cells enriched from blood (not recorded which). The clonotype comes from a human donor with acute COVID-19. The donor label of this sample is uncertain. The CDR3 region is CASSFGQADSPLHF. DNA for the CDR3: TGTGCCAGCAGTTTTGGACAGGCCGATTCACCCCTCCACTTT. Full variable domain (outside the CDR3, taken from reference TRBV5-4 and TRBJ1-6): ETGVTQSPTHLIKTRGQQVTLRCSSQSGHNTVSWYQQALGQGPQFIFQYYREEENGRGNFPPRFSGLQFPNYSSELNVNALELDDSALYLCASSFGQADSPLHFGNGTRLTVT.